This T cell receptor (beta chain) appears in the sequencing data of a study of cytomegalovirus exposure and HLA in healthy donors. General study points: The listing of 160 or so TCR beta chains classed them as cytomegalovirus-associated. TRBV6-2, TRBV6-3 and some other V segments were excluded as indistinguishable. In all likelihood, a cluster of highly shared sequence variants was a sequencing artifact. Apart from CMV serostatus, no immune exposure information was available.

The PCR employed 60 Vbeta primers together with 13 Jbeta primers. Generated by immunoSEQ multiplex PCR, the TCRdb table keeps only in-frame clones and is missing some. The sample lists approximately 100,000 clones, about 89% occurring once. CDR1 and CDR2 from the germline V gene are GTSNPN and SVGIG (reference sequence). The CDR3 loop spans 13 amino acids. Comments on this clone: Its specificity is unknown. The junction shows a germline mismatch at one end, possibly a read error.

This receptor was obtained from a man younger than 40 in good health and CMV-seropositive. The rearrangement links TRBV30 to TRBJ1-4; D perhaps matches TRBD1 (6 bases). The sample taken for sequencing was PBMCs. CDR3 sequence: CAWRGATNEKLFF. As DNA, the CDR3 is TGTGCCTGGAGGGGGGCAACTAATGAAAAGCTGTTTTTT. Using reference TRBV30 and TRBJ1-4 for the parts outside the CDR3, the full variable domain is SQTIHQWPATLVQPVGSPLSLECTVEGTSNPNLYWYRQAAGRGLQLLFYSVGIGQISSEVPQNLSASRPQDRQFILSSKKLLLSDSGFYLCAWRGATNEKLFFGSGTQLSVL.